The rows below give T cell receptor beta chains drawn from one sample of a study of blood T cells in healthy people across ages. TCRdb redid the calling of the 5' RACE reads with MiXCR, one entry per CDR3 protein. This sample yields about 1,400,000 distinct CDR3 sequences, of which around 39% are seen a single time; roughly 7.7% belongs to the top ten. Sequencing input: blood. Receptors were obtained from a woman aged 18-29 years in good health. Both conserved end residues are part of each CDR3. D genes are given only for firm matches. Not every row has a clone size; where given, it reads once, few, many or a size class.

d_gene	abundance	j_gene	v_gene	CDR3nt	CDR3aa
TRBD2	NA	TRBJ2-1	TRBV4-2	TGTGCCAGCAGCCAAGATGGCCTAGCGGGGGGGTCCTACAATGAGCAGTTCTTC	CASSQDGLAGGSYNEQFF
TRBD2	few	TRBJ2-1	TRBV11-2	TGTGCCAGCAGCCAAGGGCAAGCTAGCGGCGATGAGCAGTTCTTC	CASSQGQASGDEQFF
NA	NA	TRBJ2-1	TRBV12-3/TRBV12-4	TGTGCCAGCAGAACCACAGGGTTAGTGGAGACCCAGTTCTTC	CASRTTGLVETQFF
NA	many	TRBJ2-1	TRBV29-1	TGCAGCGTTGAAGTATCCCCAGGCTACAATGAGCAGTTCTTC	CSVEVSPGYNEQFF
NA	NA	TRBJ2-1	TRBV2	TGTGCCGGCAGGGAAGATGAGCAGTTCTTC	CAGREDEQFF
NA	NA	TRBJ1-2	TRBV10-3	TGTGCCATCAGTGAGGGCCAGCACAACTATGGCTACACCTTC	CAISEGQHNYGYTF
NA	few	TRBJ2-5	TRBV20-1	TGCAGTGCTATCTCGGTCGGGAGAGAAGAGACCCAGTACTTC	CSAISVGREETQYF
TRBD2	few	TRBJ2-7	TRBV6-5	TGTGCCAGCAGTTACTCGCGGCGACTAGCGGGGGGCGACTCCTACGAGCAGTACTTC	CASSYSRRLAGGDSYEQYF
TRBD2	few	TRBJ2-7	TRBV6-1	TGTGCCAGCAGGTTCGTAGCGGGGGGCCCTACGAGCTCCTACGAGCAGTACTTC	CASRFVAGGPTSSYEQYF
NA	NA	TRBJ2-3	TRBV12-3/TRBV12-4	TGTGCCAGCAGCCCGGACAGTCCGAGCACAGATACGCAGTATTTT	CASSPDSPSTDTQYF
NA	NA	TRBJ2-3	TRBV9	TGTGTCAGCAGCGTAGAGCGGTCAGATACGCAGTATTTT	CVSSVERSDTQYF
NA	NA	TRBJ2-7	TRBV5-1	TGCGCCAGCAGTTCGGAGGGGATCTACGAGCAGTACTTC	CASSSEGIYEQYF
NA	few	TRBJ2-2	TRBV10-3	TGTGCCATCAGTGAGTCGTCCCCGGGTCTCAAAACCGGGGAGCTGTTTTTT	CAISESSPGLKTGELFF
TRBD2	NA	TRBJ2-1	TRBV7-6	TGTGCCAGCAGCCAATTGGGGGGTCCTAGCGGGCCATCCTACAATGAGCAGTTCTTC	CASSQLGGPSGPSYNEQFF
TRBD2	few	TRBJ2-3	TRBV7-2	TGTGCCAGCAGCTCGGGACTAGCGGGAGTCTCAGATACGCAGTATTTT	CASSSGLAGVSDTQYF
NA	few	TRBJ2-3	TRBV2	TGTGCCAGGACCGAAACTAGCACAGATACGCAGTATTTT	CARTETSTDTQYF
NA	NA	TRBJ2-3	TRBV9	TGTTCCAGCAGCGTAACCGATACGCAGTATTTT	CSSSVTDTQYF
TRBD2	NA	TRBJ2-1	TRBV5-5	TGTGCCAGCAGCTTGATGGGGTTAGCGGGGGACAATGAGCAGTTCTTC	CASSLMGLAGDNEQFF
TRBD1	NA	TRBJ2-7	TRBV12-3/TRBV12-4	TGTGCCAGCAGGGGACAGGGAGGCTGCGAGCAGTACTTC	CASRGQGGCEQYF
NA	few	TRBJ2-5	TRBV4-1	TGCGCCAGCAGCCGCGGACAAGGCGAGGAGACCCAGTACTTC	CASSRGQGEETQYF
TRBD1	few	TRBJ2-7	TRBV9	TGTGCCAGCAGCGTAGGGGCAGGGGGCTACGAGCAGTACTTC	CASSVGAGGYEQYF
TRBD2	few	TRBJ2-7	TRBV12-3/TRBV12-4	TGTGCCAGCAGTTTAGCTAGCGGGACCTCCTACGAGCAGTACTTC	CASSLASGTSYEQYF
NA	NA	TRBJ1-5	TRBV9	TGTGCCAGCAGCCACAACAGTAATAGCAATCAGCCCCAGCATTTT	CASSHNSNSNQPQHF
NA	NA	TRBJ2-7	TRBV6-6	TGTGCCAGCAGTTACTGGGGTGAACGGGCGTACGAGCAGTACTTC	CASSYWGERAYEQYF
NA	few	TRBJ2-1	TRBV7-2	TGTGCCAGCAGCAATCAGATCAGCTCCTACAATGAGCAGTTCTTC	CASSNQISSYNEQFF
TRBD2	few	TRBJ2-3	TRBV27	TGTGCCAGCAGTTCCCTAGCGGGGGGTAACACAGATACGCAGTATTTT	CASSSLAGGNTDTQYF
NA	once	TRBJ1-2	TRBV4-1	TGCGCCAGCAGCCAAGACCCCGCAGGGACGGTTTCCTATGGCTACACCTTC	CASSQDPAGTVSYGYTF
NA	few	TRBJ1-5	TRBV7-2	TGTGCCAGCAGCTTTAGGGGGGGCTACAATCAGCCCCAGCATTTT	CASSFRGGYNQPQHF
TRBD1	NA	TRBJ1-2	TRBV5-6	TGTGCCAGCAGCTCAGGACAGGGGGACACCTTC	CASSSGQGDTF
NA	NA	TRBJ2-5	TRBV21-1	TGTGCCAGCATCGCGGGAGAGACCCAGTACTTC	CASIAGETQYF
NA	few	TRBJ2-1	TRBV2	TGTGCGACCGACCCGGAAGGAATCTCCTACAATGAGCAGTTCTTC	CATDPEGISYNEQFF
NA	once	TRBJ2-3	TRBV20-1	TGCAGTGCTACAGAAGGGGGGTCAGGCACAGATACGCAGTATTTT	CSATEGGSGTDTQYF
NA	few	TRBJ2-3	TRBV6-5	TGTGCCAGCAGTTACCCAGGGAGAGATACGCAGTATTTT	CASSYPGRDTQYF
TRBD1	few	TRBJ1-1	TRBV5-1	TGCGCCAGCACCCTGTTGACAGGGGTTAACACTGAAGCTTTCTTT	CASTLLTGVNTEAFF
TRBD2	once	TRBJ2-7	TRBV20-1	TGCAGTGCTAGAGAGGGGGGGATGAACGAGCAGTACTTC	CSAREGGMNEQYF
NA	few	TRBJ2-7	TRBV20-1	TGCAGTGCTAGCACCCCGACCTACGAGCAGTACTTC	CSASTPTYEQYF
TRBD1	NA	TRBJ2-7	TRBV29-1	TGCAGCGTTCGCCAGGGACAGCACTACGGGCAGTACTTC	CSVRQGQHYGQYF
NA	NA	TRBJ1-3	TRBV3-1	TGTGCCAGCAGCCAGGGCCGGGACAATGGAAACACCATATATTTT	CASSQGRDNGNTIYF
TRBD1	few	TRBJ1-5	TRBV7-2	TGTGCCAGCAGCCATACCTCGGGACAGGGTTCATGGCCCCAGCATTTT	CASSHTSGQGSWPQHF
NA	NA	TRBJ2-5	TRBV6-8	TGTGCCAGCACCCAGAGGAGGAGGGGACAGCCCAAAGAGACCCAGTACTTC	CASTQRRRGQPKETQYF
TRBD1	NA	TRBJ2-1	TRBV4-1	TGCGCCAGCAGCCCCCCCCAGGGGGTAACTGAGCAGTTCTTC	CASSPPQGVTEQFF
NA	NA	TRBJ2-3	TRBV29-1	TGCGGCGTTGGGTCTAGCACAGATACGCAGTATTTT	CGVGSSTDTQYF
TRBD1	once	TRBJ1-5	TRBV9	TGTGCCAGCAGCACGACAGGGTCTAGCAATCAGCCCCAGCATTTT	CASSTTGSSNQPQHF
NA	few	TRBJ1-1	TRBV9	TGTGCCAGCAGCGGAGGGATCTTTGAGAACACTGAAGCTTTCTTT	CASSGGIFENTEAFF
NA	NA	TRBJ2-1	TRBV25-1	TGTGCCAGCAGTCCTAACACTGAGCAGTTCTTC	CASSPNTEQFF
TRBD2	NA	TRBJ2-7	TRBV11-2	TGTGCCAGCAGCTTCGATGCCGGGAGGGGCAATGAGCAGTACTTC	CASSFDAGRGNEQYF
TRBD2	NA	TRBJ2-5	TRBV20-1	TGCAGTGCTCGCCGACTAGCGTGGGAGGAGACCCAGTACTTC	CSARRLAWEETQYF
NA	few	TRBJ2-7	TRBV9	TGTGCCAGCAGCAAGACGGGCCGACCCTACGAGCAGTACTTC	CASSKTGRPYEQYF
NA	once	TRBJ2-3	TRBV9	TGTGCCAGCAGCGTAGTGGGGGATGCCCCCTTAGATACGCAGTATTTT	CASSVVGDAPLDTQYF
NA	NA	TRBJ2-5	TRBV29-1	TGCAGCGCCGCGGAGGACCGGGGTGAGCAGTACTTC	CSAAEDRGEQYF
TRBD2	NA	TRBJ2-1	TRBV30	TGTGCCTGGAGGGCACCTCCGGGGGGCTACAATGAGCAGTTCTTC	CAWRAPPGGYNEQFF
NA	NA	TRBJ1-1	TRBV11-1	TGTGCCAGCAGCTTAGGAGAGTTTGAAGCTTTCTTT	CASSLGEFEAFF
NA	NA	TRBJ2-7	TRBV6-1	TGTGCCAGCAGTGAGCGCTCGGCATCCTACAATGAGCAGTACTTC	CASSERSASYNEQYF
NA	few	TRBJ2-1	TRBV7-2	TGTGCCAGCAGCTCTCTTGGGCGCAGGGCCCATATAAGTAGCTCCTACAATGAGCAGTTCTTC	CASSSLGRRAHISSSYNEQFF
NA	NA	TRBJ2-5	TRBV5-1	TGCGCCAGCAGCTTCGGACCCGGCAGCCAAGAGACCCAGTACTTC	CASSFGPGSQETQYF
NA	few	TRBJ1-2	TRBV20-1	TGCAGTGCTAGCAAGTCCGCGGATGGGGGAGATGGCTACACCTTC	CSASKSADGGDGYTF
TRBD2	NA	TRBJ2-5	TRBV25-1	TGTGCCAGCAGTTACCGGACTAGCGGGAGTAAAGAGACCCAGTACTTC	CASSYRTSGSKETQYF
NA	few	TRBJ2-1	TRBV27	TGTGCCAGCAGTTTATCCCCCGGACTACAAAGCGCCAATGAGCAGTTCTTC	CASSLSPGLQSANEQFF
NA	many	TRBJ2-1	TRBV11-3	TGTGCCAGCAGCGCCGGGGTTCACGGTGAGCAGTTCTTC	CASSAGVHGEQFF
NA	NA	TRBJ1-4	TRBV12-3/TRBV12-4	TGTGCCAGCAGCTCCCGGGGGTCGGCTAATGAAAAACTGTTTTTT	CASSSRGSANEKLFF